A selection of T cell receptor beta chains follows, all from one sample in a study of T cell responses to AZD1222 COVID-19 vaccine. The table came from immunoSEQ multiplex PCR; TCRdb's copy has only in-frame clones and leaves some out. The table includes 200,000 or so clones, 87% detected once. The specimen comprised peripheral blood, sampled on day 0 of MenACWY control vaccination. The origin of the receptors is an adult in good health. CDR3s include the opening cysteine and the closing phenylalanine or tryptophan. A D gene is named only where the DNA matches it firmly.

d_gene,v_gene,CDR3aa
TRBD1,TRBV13,CASSLRGLGTDTQYF
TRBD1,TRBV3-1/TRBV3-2,CASSQGRTGGRENTEAFF
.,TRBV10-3,CAISRPQQPNEQFF
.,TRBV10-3,CAISESQGGTAGELFF
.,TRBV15,CATSPREGYGYTF
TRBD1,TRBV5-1,CASSPWGQGNNEQFF
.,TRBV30,CAWSADLTKTQYF
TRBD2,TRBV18,CASSPGLAGASYEQYF
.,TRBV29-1,CSVDLVSYGYTF
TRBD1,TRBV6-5,CASSLTGPLNEQYF
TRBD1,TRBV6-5,CASSYSTGDEKLFF
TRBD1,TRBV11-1,CASSLTGTGHNEQFF
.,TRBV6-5,CASFTGTANTEAFF
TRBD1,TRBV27,CASGWDRGRARTEAFF
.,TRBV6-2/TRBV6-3,CASSFGYNQPQHF
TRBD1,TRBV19,CASSKTGTGLVYGYTF
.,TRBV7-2,CASSLVEGWTDTQYF
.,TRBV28,CASSFQGTDTQYF
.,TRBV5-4,CASSYGTSGRDEQYF
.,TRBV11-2,CASSLQLQETQYF
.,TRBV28,CASSFRYSNQPQHF
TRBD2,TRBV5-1,CASSFSGGSNEQFF